The rows below give T cell receptor beta chains drawn from one sample of a study of regulatory T cells in long-lasting Graves disease. TCRdb called the multiplex PCR reads again in MiXCR, with one record for every CDR3 protein. The sample has roughly 420,000 distinct CDR3 sequences, 12% to 15% seen once. These same records also appear under a second study, on T cells in Graves' hyperthyroidism and ophthalmopathy.

The sample here was peripheral blood mononuclear cells (PBMCs), taken at new diagnosis, from a patient treated with antithyroid drugs. The receptors stem from a woman between 45 and 65 years old with Graves disease. CDR3s include the opening cysteine and the closing phenylalanine or tryptophan. A D gene is named only where the DNA matches it firmly. For some rows the clone size is stated as once, few or many, or as a class when expanded; others skip it.

clone_size	v_call	j_call	d_call	cdr3_nt	cdr3_aa
many	TRBV9	TRBJ2-7	TRBD1	TGTGCCAGCTCAGCCCGGGACAGGGGCAGCTACGAGCAGTACTTC	CASSARDRGSYEQYF
many	TRBV12-3/TRBV12-4	TRBJ2-3	TRBD1	TGTGCCAGCAGTCTTGGGACAGGGGGTTTCACAGATACGCAGTATTTT	CASSLGTGGFTDTQYF
many	TRBV7-2	TRBJ2-2	TRBD1	TGTGCCAACAGCAGTCCGGGACAGGGGGCTTGGGTCGGGGAGCTGTTTTTT	CANSSPGQGAWVGELFF
-	TRBV5-1	TRBJ2-1	TRBD2	TGCGCCAGCAGCTTGGCGGAGGGCGCGAGCGGGAGGATAAACAATGAGCAGTTCTTC	CASSLAEGASGRINNEQFF
many	TRBV29-1	TRBJ2-7	-	TGCAGCGTTGATGGGGGTGGCTACGAGCAGTACTTC	CSVDGGGYEQYF
many	TRBV9	TRBJ2-2	-	TGTGCCAGCAGCGTAGGCCCCGGTGCGGACACCGGGGAGCTGTTTTTT	CASSVGPGADTGELFF
many	TRBV10-3	TRBJ2-7	-	TGTGCCATCAGTGATCCGGGGGAAAAGGCGTACGAGCAGTACTTC	CAISDPGEKAYEQYF
many	TRBV10-3	TRBJ2-1	TRBD2	TGTGCCATCAGTGACTTAGGAGATGGGGCTAGCGGGAACAATGAGCAGTTCTTC	CAISDLGDGASGNNEQFF
-	TRBV3-1	TRBJ2-5	TRBD2	TGTGCCAGCAGCCAAAAAGTCAGGTCGGAGACTAGCGGGAAGGAGACCCAGTACTTC	CASSQKVRSETSGKETQYF
-	TRBV7-9	TRBJ2-5	TRBD2	TGTGCCAGCAGCTTAGTTGGTAGCGGGGCTCGAGAGACCCAGTACTTC	CASSLVGSGARETQYF